The T cell receptor beta chain under discussion was sequenced for a study of shared clonotypes between healthy human individuals. Study results and limitations: What naive subsets generally showed was a larger estimated richness than memory subsets showed. Generation probabilities were higher for clonotypes shared across all four sorted-subset donors than for unshared ones. For sorted subsets, rarefaction showed incomplete sequencing despite large depth.

Naive-designated CD8 cells lacked CD45RO, were positively enriched for CCR7, and omitted terminally differentiated effector memory CD45RA+ cells. The length of the CDR3 is 14 residues. V was cut by 3 bases and J by 2 bases, with 12 bases left in between. Germline CDR1 and CDR2: SQVTM and ANQGSEA. Sequenced by immunoSEQ multiplex PCR; TCRdb stores in-frame clones only, minus some. The sample has millions of clones, roughly 91% seen once. The sample holds one count of this clone. The antigen is unknown. This TCR was recovered from a man between 18 and 35 years old in good health. Some clones in this sample may be carry-over from other donors' samples. The material sequenced was naive CD8+ T cells from PBMCs. The chain combines TRBV29-1 with TRBJ2-3; D gene uncertain. This chain's CDR3 is CSVDARLNTDTQYF. DNA for the CDR3: TGCAGCGTTGATGCGAGACTGAACACAGATACGCAGTATTTT.